This T cell receptor beta chain stems from a study of shared clonotypes between healthy human individuals. At the level of the study: A couple of women and three men aged 18 to 49 served as donors.

Between the trimmed V and J ends, which lost 3 bases and 1 base, there was a span of 17 bases. The germline gives CDR1 MDHEN, CDR2 SYDVKM. This CDR3 spans 17 amino acids. This clone was detected only a few times. A read error may be the cause here, since a much bigger clone is one base away. The sample holds other DNA sequences that translate to the same CDR3. Donors were Caucasian adults residing in Nashville, Tennessee, USA. It was at deep level that the assay was run. Assay: immunoSEQ multiplex PCR; the TCRdb copy retains only in-frame clones and omits some. The sample includes more than 400,000 clones, around 85% seen only once; the top ten take about 13%.

The sequence came from a woman aged 35 to 49 in good health. Some clones in this sample may be carry-over from other donors' samples. The sequencing sample was made of PBMCs. The gene calls are TRBV28 and TRBJ2-3; possible D gene TRBD2, 6 bases. In DNA, the CDR3 is TGTGCCAGCAGTTTGCCGAATGGGGGGTGGGGCACAGATACGCAGTATTTT. Translating gives CASSLPNGGWGTDTQYF.